A selection of T cell receptor beta chains follows, all from one sample in a study of cytomegalovirus exposure and HLA in healthy donors. Method: immunoSEQ multiplex PCR; TCRdb's copy keeps in-frame clones and lacks some. The sample contains under 200,000 clones, around 80% of which appear only once. Material: PBMCs. All receptors come from a man aged 40-49 years in good health and CMV-seronegative. The CDR3 runs from the conserved cysteine through the conserved F or W. D genes are given only for firm matches. Part of the rows lack a size; the others show once, few, many or a class for expanded clones.

v_gene	abundance	d_gene	j_gene	CDR3nt	CDR3aa
TRBV5-1	once	TRBD2	TRBJ2-3	TGCGCCAGCAGCCCCGGGACTAGCGGGGGGAGGGAGGTGGCGCAGTATTTT	CASSPGTSGGREVAQYF
TRBV5-6	NA	NA	TRBJ1-2	TGTGCCAGCAGCTTGCGACAGTTCTATGGCTACACCTTC	CASSLRQFYGYTF
TRBV6-5	NA	NA	TRBJ1-1	TGTGCCAGCAGTTACGGGTTGAACCTGAGGGACACTGAAGCTTTCTTT	CASSYGLNLRDTEAFF
TRBV5-1	NA	TRBD1	TRBJ2-7	TGCGCCAGCAGCGACCCGGGACAGCCTTACGAGCAGTACTTC	CASSDPGQPYEQYF
TRBV5-1	few	TRBD2	TRBJ2-3	TGCGCCAGCCGGGGGGGGAACCCCACAGATACGCAGTATTTT	CASRGGNPTDTQYF
TRBV9	NA	NA	TRBJ2-5	TGTGCCAGCAGCGTACTCGGAGCAGCGGCGGGCTACCAAGAGACCCAGTACTTC	CASSVLGAAAGYQETQYF
TRBV10-3	NA	TRBD1	TRBJ2-2	TGTGCCATCAGCGGACAGGGTGAGGCCGGGGAGCTGTTTTTT	CAISGQGEAGELFF
TRBV10-3	NA	NA	TRBJ1-3	TGTGCCATCAGTGAGATCTCAGGGGCTCGAAACACCATATATTTT	CAISEISGARNTIYF
TRBV19	few	NA	TRBJ2-7	TGTGCCAGTAGTCCAGCCCCAGGGGTCTTCTCCTACGAGCAGTACTTC	CASSPAPGVFSYEQYF
TRBV6-5	few	TRBD1	TRBJ1-6	TGTGCCAGCAGAAGACAGGGGGCGATTTCACCCCTCCACTTT	CASRRQGAISPLHF
TRBV7-9	once	NA	TRBJ1-4	TGTGCCAGCAGCACTTCGGGACTGGGAGAAAAACTGTTTTTT	CASSTSGLGEKLFF
TRBV10-2	NA	NA	TRBJ1-6	TGCGCCAGCGGTTTAGGACAGTATAATTCACCCCTCCACTTT	CASGLGQYNSPLHF
TRBV9	NA	NA	TRBJ1-3	TGTGCCAGCAGCCCGACAGGTTCTGGAAACACCATATATTTT	CASSPTGSGNTIYF
TRBV10-2	NA	TRBD2	TRBJ2-2	TGCGCCAGCAGTGTCCTAGCGGGGGGGCAATACACCGGGGAGCTGTTTTTT	CASSVLAGGQYTGELFF
TRBV5-1	once	NA	TRBJ1-1	TGCGCCAGCACCCCCAAGTCGGGGGGGGACACTGAAGCTTTCTTT	CASTPKSGGDTEAFF
TRBV11-2	NA	NA	TRBJ2-7	TGTGCCAGCAGCTTAGGCGCGGATCGGAAGGGGAAAGCCTACGAGCAGTACTTC	CASSLGADRKGKAYEQYF
TRBV11-1	few	NA	TRBJ2-1	TGTGCCAGCAGCTTAGCTCTAGGCAGGGTAGGGGACAATGAGCAGTTCTTC	CASSLALGRVGDNEQFF
TRBV28	NA	TRBD1	TRBJ1-2	TGTGCCAGCAGTGGACCGGGACAGGGGATCTATGGCTACACCTTC	CASSGPGQGIYGYTF
TRBV7-2	once	NA	TRBJ2-2	TGTGCCAGCAGCTTTTACGGCACCGGGGAGCTGTTTTTT	CASSFYGTGELFF
TRBV4-3	NA	NA	TRBJ2-1	TGCGCCAGCAGCCAAGGCGGGGGCAGCAATGAGCAGTTCTTC	CASSQGGGSNEQFF
TRBV5-6	few	TRBD1	TRBJ2-2	TGTGCCAGCAGCTTACGGGACAGGGGTAACACCGGGGAGCTGTTTTTT	CASSLRDRGNTGELFF
TRBV5-1	NA	TRBD1	TRBJ1-5	TGCGCCAGCAGCCAGGACAGGGGGGATCAGCCCCAGCATTTT	CASSQDRGDQPQHF
TRBV27	few	NA	TRBJ2-5	TGTGCCAGCAGTTTAGCTAACAGGGTAGAGACCCAGTACTTC	CASSLANRVETQYF